This T cell receptor (beta chain) was obtained from a study of cytomegalovirus exposure and HLA in healthy donors. Study-wide background: Counted in an early data release were roughly 87 million unique TCRs from HLA-typed donors. Study-wide findings and caveats: A later analysis found most CMV-associated TCR beta chains apparently HLA-restricted.

In nominal health when sampled, donors likely had unrecorded immune exposures nonetheless. On this clone itself: Its target is not known.

The study ran its PCR with 60 Vbeta and 13 Jbeta primers. Original analysis: Approximately 12 million of tens of millions of unique TCR beta chains were shared, per a later count. Generated by immunoSEQ multiplex PCR, the TCRdb table keeps only in-frame clones and is missing some. Clonal size and the V and J genes are those of that table, whereas D and trimming came from the DNA. Its listing shows around 100,000 clones. Germline assignment: CDR1 KGHSH and CDR2 LQKENI. V lost 6 bases to trimming and J lost 4 bases; unmatched junction nucleotides: 6. The CDR3 spans 13 residues. The chain is built from TRBV18 and TRBJ2-7, with TRBD2 matching over 7 bases. The sequence was collected from a middle-aged man in good health and CMV-seronegative. The specimen sequenced was PBMCs. CDR3 DNA sequence: TGTGCCAGCTCCCCCCCCGGGGGGTACGAGCAGTACTTC. Its translation is CASSPPGGYEQYF.